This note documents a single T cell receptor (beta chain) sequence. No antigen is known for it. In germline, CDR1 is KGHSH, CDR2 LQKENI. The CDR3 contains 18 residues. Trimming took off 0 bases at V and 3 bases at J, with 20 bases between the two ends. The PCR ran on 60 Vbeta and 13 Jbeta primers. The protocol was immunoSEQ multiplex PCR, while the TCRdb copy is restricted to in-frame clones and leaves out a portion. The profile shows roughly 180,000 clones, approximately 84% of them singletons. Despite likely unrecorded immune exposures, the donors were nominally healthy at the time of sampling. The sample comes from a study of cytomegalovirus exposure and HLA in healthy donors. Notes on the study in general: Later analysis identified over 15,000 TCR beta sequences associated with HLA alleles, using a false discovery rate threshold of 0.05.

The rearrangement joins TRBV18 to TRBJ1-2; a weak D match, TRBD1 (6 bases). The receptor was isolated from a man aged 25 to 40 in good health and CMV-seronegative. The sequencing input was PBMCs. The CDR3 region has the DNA TGTGCCAGCTCACCACCGGGGGGGCAGATCAGCTCTGACTATGGCTACACCTTC. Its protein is CASSPPGGQISSDYGYTF.